This paragraph reports one T cell receptor beta chain. Its antigen remains unidentified. V was pared by 6 bases and J by 8 bases, with 13 bases between. The CDR3 runs to 12 residues. The germline V gene has CDR1 MNHEY and CDR2 SVGAGI. An assay was performed, and its level was deep. On sorted subsets, replicate PCRs used about 180 ng DNA, or some 28,000 T cell genomes. Some clones are missing from TCRdb's copy, which holds only in-frame ones; the method was immunoSEQ multiplex PCR. The sample consists of approximately 1.4 million clones, 98% of them appearing once. This sample was taken from a study of shared clonotypes between healthy human individuals. Study observations and caveats: Among several donors, about 5% of naive CD4 clonotypes were found in common. The study generally estimated greater richness for naive than memory subsets.

The source material was naive CD4+ T cells sorted from blood. Subset indicated: CD45RA+ positively selected. The clonotype was recovered from a man between 25 and 39 years old in good health. The chain has TRBV6-5 and TRBJ1-1, with TRBD1 as a possible D gene (6 bases). The CDR3 nucleotides are TGTGCCAGCAGCCGAGGACAGACCGAAGCTTTCTTT. This codes for CASSRGQTEAFF.